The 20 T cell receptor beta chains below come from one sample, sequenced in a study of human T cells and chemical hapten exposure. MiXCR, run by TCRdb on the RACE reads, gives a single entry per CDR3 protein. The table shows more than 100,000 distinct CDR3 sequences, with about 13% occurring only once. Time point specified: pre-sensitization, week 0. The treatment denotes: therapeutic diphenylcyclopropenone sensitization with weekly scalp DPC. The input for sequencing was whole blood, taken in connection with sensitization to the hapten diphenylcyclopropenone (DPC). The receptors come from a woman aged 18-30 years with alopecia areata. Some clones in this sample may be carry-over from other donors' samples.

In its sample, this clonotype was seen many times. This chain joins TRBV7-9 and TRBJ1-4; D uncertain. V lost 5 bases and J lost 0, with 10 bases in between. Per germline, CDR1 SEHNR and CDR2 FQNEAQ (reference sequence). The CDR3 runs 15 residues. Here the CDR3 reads CASSPVGATNEKLFF. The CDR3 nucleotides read TGTGCCAGCAGCCCAGTAGGAGCAACTAATGAAAAACTGTTTTTT.

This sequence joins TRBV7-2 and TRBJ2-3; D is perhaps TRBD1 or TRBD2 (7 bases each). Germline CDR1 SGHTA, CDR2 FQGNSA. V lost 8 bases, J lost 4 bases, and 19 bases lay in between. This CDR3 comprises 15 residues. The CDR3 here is CASSSRGGGADTQYF. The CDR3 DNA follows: TGTGCCAGCTCCTCCCGGGGAGGGGGCGCAGATACGCAGTATTTT.

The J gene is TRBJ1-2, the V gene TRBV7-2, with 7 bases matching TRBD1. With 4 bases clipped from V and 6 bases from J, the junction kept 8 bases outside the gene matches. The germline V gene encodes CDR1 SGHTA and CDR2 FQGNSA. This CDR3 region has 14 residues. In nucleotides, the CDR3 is TGTGCCAGCAGCTACTTCGGACAGGCCCATGGCTACACCTTC. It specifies CASSYFGQAHGYTF.

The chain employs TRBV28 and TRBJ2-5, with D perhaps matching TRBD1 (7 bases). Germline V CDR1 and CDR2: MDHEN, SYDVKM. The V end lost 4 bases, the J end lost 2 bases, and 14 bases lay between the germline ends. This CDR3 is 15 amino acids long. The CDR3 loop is CASSSGGTEQETQYF. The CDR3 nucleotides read TGTGCCAGCAGTTCAGGAGGGACAGAACAAGAGACCCAGTACTTC. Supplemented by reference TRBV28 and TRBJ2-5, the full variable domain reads DVKVTQSSRYLVKRTGEKVFLECVQDMDHENMFWYRQDPGLGLRLIYFSYDVKMKEKGDIPEGYSVSREKKERFSLILESASTNQTSMYLCASSSGGTEQETQYFGPGTRLLVL.

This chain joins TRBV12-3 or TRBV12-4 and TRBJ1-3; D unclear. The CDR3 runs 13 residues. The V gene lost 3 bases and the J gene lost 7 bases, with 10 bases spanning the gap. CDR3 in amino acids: CASSFSVDNTIYF. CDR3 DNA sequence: TGTGCCAGCAGTTTTTCTGTGGACAACACCATATATTTT.

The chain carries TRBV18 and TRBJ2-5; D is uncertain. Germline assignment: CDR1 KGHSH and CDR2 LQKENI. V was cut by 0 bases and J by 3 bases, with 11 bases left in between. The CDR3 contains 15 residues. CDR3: CASSPPSGVEETQYF. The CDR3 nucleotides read TGTGCCAGCTCACCACCGAGTGGGGTAGAAGAGACCCAGTACTTC.

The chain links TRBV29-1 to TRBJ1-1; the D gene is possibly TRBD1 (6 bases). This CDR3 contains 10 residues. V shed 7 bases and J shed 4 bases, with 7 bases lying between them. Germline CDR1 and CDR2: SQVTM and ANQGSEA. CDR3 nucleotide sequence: TGCAGCGGGGACACCACTGAAGCTTTCTTT. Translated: CSGDTTEAFF.

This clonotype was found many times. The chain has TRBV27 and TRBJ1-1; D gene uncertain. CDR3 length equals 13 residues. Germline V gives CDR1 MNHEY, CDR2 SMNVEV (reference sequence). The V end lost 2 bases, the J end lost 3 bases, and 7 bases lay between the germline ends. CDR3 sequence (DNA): TGTGCCAGCAGTTTAGGGCGGGACACTGAAGCTTTCTTT. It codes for CASSLGRDTEAFF.

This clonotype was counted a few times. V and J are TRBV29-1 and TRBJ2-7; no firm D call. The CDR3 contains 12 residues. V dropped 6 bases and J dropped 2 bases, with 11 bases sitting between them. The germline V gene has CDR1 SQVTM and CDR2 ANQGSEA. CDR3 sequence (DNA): TGCAGCGTCCGACCTGGGGCCTACGAGCAGTACTTC. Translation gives CSVRPGAYEQYF.

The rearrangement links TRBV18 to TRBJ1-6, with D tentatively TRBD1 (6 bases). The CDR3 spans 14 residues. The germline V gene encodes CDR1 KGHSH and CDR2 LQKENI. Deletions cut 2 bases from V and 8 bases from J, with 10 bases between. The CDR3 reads CASSPGQSYSPLHF. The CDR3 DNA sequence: TGTGCCAGCTCACCAGGACAGTCCTATTCACCCCTCCACTTT.

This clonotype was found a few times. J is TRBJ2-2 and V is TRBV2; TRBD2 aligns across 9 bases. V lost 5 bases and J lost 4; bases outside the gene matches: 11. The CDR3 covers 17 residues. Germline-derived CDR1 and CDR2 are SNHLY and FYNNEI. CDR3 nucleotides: TGTGCCAGCAGTACCGGGATAGCGGGGGTTACCACCGGGGAGCTGTTTTTT. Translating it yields CASSTGIAGVTTGELFF.

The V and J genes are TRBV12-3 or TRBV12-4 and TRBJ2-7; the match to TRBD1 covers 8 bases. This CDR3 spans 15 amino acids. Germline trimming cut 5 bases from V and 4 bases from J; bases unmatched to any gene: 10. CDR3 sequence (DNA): TGTGCCAGCAGTCGCTCCGGGACAGGACCTTACGAGCAGTACTTC. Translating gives CASSRSGTGPYEQYF.

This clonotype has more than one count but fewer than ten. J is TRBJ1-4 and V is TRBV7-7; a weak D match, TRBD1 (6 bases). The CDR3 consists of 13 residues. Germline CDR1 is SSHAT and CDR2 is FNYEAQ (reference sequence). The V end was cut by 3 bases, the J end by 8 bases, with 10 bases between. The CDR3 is CASSLGAREKLFF. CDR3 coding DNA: TGTGCCAGCAGCTTGGGGGCGCGGGAAAAACTGTTTTTT.

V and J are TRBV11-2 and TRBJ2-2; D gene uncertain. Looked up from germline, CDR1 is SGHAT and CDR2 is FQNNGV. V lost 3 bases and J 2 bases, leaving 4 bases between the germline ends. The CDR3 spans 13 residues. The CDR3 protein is CASSFSNTGELFF. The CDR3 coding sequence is TGTGCCAGCAGCTTTAGCAACACCGGGGAGCTGTTTTTT. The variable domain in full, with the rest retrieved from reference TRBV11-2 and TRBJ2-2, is EAGVAQSPRYKIIEKRQSVAFWCNPISGHATLYWYQQILGQGPKLLIQFQNNGVVDDSQLPKDRFSAERLKGVDSTLKIQPAKLEDSAVYLCASSFSNTGELFFGEGSRLTVL.

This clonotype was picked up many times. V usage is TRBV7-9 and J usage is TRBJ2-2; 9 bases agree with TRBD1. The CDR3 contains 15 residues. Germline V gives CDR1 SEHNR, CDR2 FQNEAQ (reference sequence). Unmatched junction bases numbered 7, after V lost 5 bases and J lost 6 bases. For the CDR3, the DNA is TGTGCCAGCAGCGCCGACAGGGGGAGTGCCGGGGAGCTGTTTTTT. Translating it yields CASSADRGSAGELFF.

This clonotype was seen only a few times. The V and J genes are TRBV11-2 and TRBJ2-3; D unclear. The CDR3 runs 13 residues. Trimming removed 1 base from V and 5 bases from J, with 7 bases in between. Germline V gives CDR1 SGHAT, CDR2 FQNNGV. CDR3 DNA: TGTGCCAGCAGCTTAGCTCCGGAAGATACGCAGTATTTT. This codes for CASSLAPEDTQYF.

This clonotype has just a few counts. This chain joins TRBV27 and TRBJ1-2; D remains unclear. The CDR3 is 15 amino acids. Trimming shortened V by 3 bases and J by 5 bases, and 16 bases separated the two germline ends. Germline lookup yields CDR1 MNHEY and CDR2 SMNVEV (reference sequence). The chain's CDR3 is CASSFRGSSLYGYTF. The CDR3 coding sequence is TGTGCCAGCAGTTTTCGAGGGAGCTCCCTATATGGCTACACCTTC.

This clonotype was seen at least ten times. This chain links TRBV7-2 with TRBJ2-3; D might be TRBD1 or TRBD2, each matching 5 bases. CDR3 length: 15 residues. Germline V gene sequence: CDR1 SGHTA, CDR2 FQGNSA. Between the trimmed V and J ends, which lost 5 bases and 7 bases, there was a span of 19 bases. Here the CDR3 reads CASSPVEGPLNTQYF. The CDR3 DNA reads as TGTGCCAGCAGCCCGGTAGAGGGACCCCTTAATACGCAGTATTTT.

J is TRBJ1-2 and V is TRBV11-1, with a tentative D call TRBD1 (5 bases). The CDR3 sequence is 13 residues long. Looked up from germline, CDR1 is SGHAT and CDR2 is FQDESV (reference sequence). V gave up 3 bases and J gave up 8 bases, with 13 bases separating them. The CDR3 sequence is CASSLVRDSGYTF. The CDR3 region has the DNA TGTGCCAGCAGCTTGGTCAGGGACTCCGGCTACACCTTC.

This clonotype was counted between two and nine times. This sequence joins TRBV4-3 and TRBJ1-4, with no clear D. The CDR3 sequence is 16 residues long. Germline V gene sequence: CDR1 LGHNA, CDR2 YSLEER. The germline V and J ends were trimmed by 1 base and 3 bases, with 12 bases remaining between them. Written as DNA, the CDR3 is TGCGCCAGCAGCCAAGCTACGGTACGGGCTAATGAAAAACTGTTTTTT. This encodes CASSQATVRANEKLFF.